A single sample gave rise to the 20 T cell receptor beta chains below, sequenced in a study of T cell changes during pregnancy in multiple sclerosis. Produced via immunoSEQ multiplex PCR; TCRdb's table is partial and in-frame only. Of under 65,000 clones listed, around 93% are singletons. The sequences come from CD8+ T cells from peripheral blood mononuclear cells, collected in the second trimester of pregnancy. The receptors were gathered from a female donor with multiple sclerosis, enrolled in a pregnancy study.

The gene calls are TRBV14 and TRBJ1-1; D may be TRBD1 (5 bases). Germline CDR1 is SGHDN and CDR2 is FVKESK. V lost 3 bases to trimming and J lost 6 bases, with 11 bases between them. The CDR3 has 13 amino acids. CDR3 region: CASSHTQGAEAFF. The CDR3 DNA reads TGTGCCAGCAGCCACACTCAGGGTGCTGAAGCTTTCTTT.

This clone was counted a single time. CDR3 sequence: CASLPQGANEKLFF. The CDR3 DNA sequence: TGTGCCAGCCTACCCCAGGGGGCTAATGAAAAACTGTTTTTT. The chain uses TRBV28 and TRBJ1-4; 7 nucleotides line up with TRBD1. Germline trimming cut 8 bases from V and 3 bases from J; bases unmatched to any gene: 6. Per the germline V gene, CDR1 is MDHEN and CDR2 is SYDVKM. This CDR3 region has 14 residues.

This chain uses TRBV5-5 with TRBJ2-1; the match to TRBD2 covers 7 bases. V lost 1 base and J lost 7; bases outside the gene matches: 5. CDR3 length equals 14 residues. Germline values: CDR1 SGHKS, CDR2 YYEKEE (reference sequence). Here the CDR3 DNA reads TGTGCCAGCAGCTTGTGGGGGGGTGGGAATGAGCAGTTCTTC. Its protein is CASSLWGGGNEQFF.

The chain uses TRBV4-3 and TRBJ2-5, with a tentative D call TRBD1 (6 bases). Germline V gene lookup returns CDR1 LGHNA and CDR2 YSLEER. Between the trimmed V and J ends, which lost 1 base and 4 bases, there was a span of 13 bases. The CDR3 extends over 15 amino acids. DNA for the CDR3: TGCGCCAGCAGCCAAGGGGCAGGGGCAAGAGAGACCCAGTACTTC. Translation gives CASSQGAGARETQYF.

This clone was detected only a few times. V is TRBV7-9 and J is TRBJ2-7, with 7 bases aligning to TRBD2. The CDR3 extends over 14 amino acids. Germline-derived CDR1 and CDR2 are SEHNR and FQNEAQ (reference sequence). Trimming removed 2 bases from V and 2 bases from J; junction bases left unmatched: 3. As DNA, the CDR3 is TGTGCCAGCAGCTTAAGCGGGAAGACCTACGAGCAGTACTTC. This encodes CASSLSGKTYEQYF.

The J gene is TRBJ2-2, the V gene TRBV7-9; 10 bases are shared with TRBD1. J was trimmed by 5 bases and V by 10 bases; bases with no gene match: 7. This CDR3 region has 14 residues. Per the germline V gene, CDR1 is SEHNR and CDR2 is FQNEAQ (reference sequence). The CDR3 reads CANTPGQGTGELFF. The CDR3 DNA reads as TGTGCCAACACTCCGGGACAGGGGACCGGGGAGCTGTTTTTT.

The V and J genes are TRBV7-9 and TRBJ2-6; D ambiguous. CDR3 size: 15 residues. Germline-derived CDR1 and CDR2 are SEHNR and FQNEAQ (reference sequence). V was cut by 5 bases and J by 0 bases, with 8 bases left in between. The DNA for the CDR3 is TGTGCCAGCAGCGCCAAGCCCTCTGGGGCCAACGTCCTGACTTTC. Encoded protein: CASSAKPSGANVLTF.

The chain carries TRBV13 and TRBJ2-1; D might be TRBD2 (6 bases). With 8 bases removed from V and 2 bases from J, the gap between germline ends came to 13 bases. Germline assignment: CDR1 PRHDT and CDR2 FYEKMQ (reference sequence). CDR3 size: 14 residues. DNA of the CDR3: TGTGCCAGCTACCAGACTAGTGCCTACAATGAGCAGTTCTTC. It codes for CASYQTSAYNEQFF.

This sequence joins TRBV6-5 and TRBJ2-2, with 12 bases lining up with TRBD2. The CDR3 runs to 16 residues. V lost 4 bases, J lost 5 bases, and 5 bases stayed unmatched. Germline V gene data show CDR1 as MNHEY and CDR2 as SVGAGI. The CDR3 DNA reads TGTGCCAGCAGTTTCCGACTAGCGGGGGATACCGGGGAGCTGTTTTTT. Its protein product is CASSFRLAGDTGELFF.

The rearrangement joins TRBV6-4 to TRBJ2-1; 9 nucleotides agree with TRBD1. This CDR3 region has 16 residues. Per the germline V gene, CDR1 is MRHNA and CDR2 is SNTAGT. The J segment lost 3 bases and the V segment lost 5 bases, leaving 8 bases of the junction unmatched. CDR3 DNA: TGTGCCAGCAGTCCGCTCGGGACAGGGAACTACAATGAGCAGTTCTTC. Translated, it gives CASSPLGTGNYNEQFF.

This clone was picked up one time. The V call is TRBV11-2, the J call TRBJ1-1; D gene unclear. The germline V gene has CDR1 SGHAT and CDR2 FQNNGV. The CDR3 runs 14 residues. Trimming removed 8 bases at V and 7 bases at J, with 20 bases between. In nucleotides, the CDR3 is TGTGCCAGCCGACGGGAGGGCGGTTTCAATGAAGCTTTCTTT. Translation gives CASRREGGFNEAFF.

The genes are TRBV25-1 and TRBJ1-4; the match to TRBD1 covers 11 bases. J gave up 6 bases and V 8 bases, and 5 bases lay outside the gene matches. The CDR3 runs 14 residues. Germline CDR1 is MGHDK and CDR2 is SYGVNS. CDR3 sequence (DNA): TGTGCCAGCTCACCGGGACAGGGGGATGAAAAACTGTTTTTT. It translates to CASSPGQGDEKLFF.

The rearrangement links TRBV11-1 to TRBJ2-1, with 9 bases matching TRBD1. CDR3 length: 17 residues. Per the germline V gene, CDR1 is SGHAT and CDR2 is FQDESV (reference sequence). V shed 1 base and J 4 bases; nucleotides not matched to a gene: 8. The CDR3 sequence is CASSLGPGDRVYNEQFF. In nucleotides, the CDR3 is TGTGCCAGCAGCTTAGGTCCAGGGGACAGGGTATACAATGAGCAGTTCTTC.

V and J are TRBV18 and TRBJ2-7, with TRBD2 matching over 7 bases. The germline V gene has CDR1 KGHSH and CDR2 LQKENI. CDR3 length: 15 residues. With 6 bases clipped from V and 2 bases from J, the junction kept 10 bases outside the gene matches. This CDR3 is CASSTETSAAYEQYF. The CDR3 DNA reads TGTGCCAGCTCCACCGAAACTAGCGCCGCCTACGAGCAGTACTTC.

The chain recombines TRBV27 with TRBJ1-2; 8 nucleotides agree with TRBD1. The CDR3 has 18 residues. V lost 5 bases and J lost 6; bases outside the gene matches: 20. In germline, CDR1 is MNHEY, CDR2 SMNVEV (reference sequence). The CDR3: CASSGAGSWDRTYHGYTF. The CDR3 DNA follows: TGTGCCAGCAGTGGCGCGGGTTCCTGGGACAGGACATATCATGGCTACACCTTC.

V is TRBV13 and J is TRBJ2-1, with 10 bases aligning to TRBD2. The trim removed 3 bases at V and 5 bases at J, leaving 7 bases unmatched. Germline V gene data show CDR1 as PRHDT and CDR2 as FYEKMQ (reference sequence). This CDR3 has 16 amino acids. The CDR3 spells CASSFSSGGEHNEQFF. Here the CDR3 DNA reads TGTGCCAGCAGCTTCTCTAGCGGGGGAGAACACAATGAGCAGTTCTTC.

This chain uses TRBV4-1 with TRBJ2-7, with D tentatively TRBD2 (5 bases). Germline lookup yields CDR1 MGHRA and CDR2 YSYEKL. This CDR3 region has 16 residues. The V and J ends lost 3 bases and 3 bases respectively, with 18 bases between them. CDR3 protein: CASSHQEAGLSYEQYF. CDR3 DNA sequence: TGCGCCAGCAGCCACCAAGAGGCCGGACTGAGCTACGAGCAGTACTTC.

V usage is TRBV7-9 and J usage is TRBJ1-5, with TRBD1 matching over 7 bases. CDR1 is SEHNR, CDR2 FQNEAQ, per germline (reference sequence). V lost 1 base and J lost 14; bases outside the gene matches: 5. The CDR3 is 12 amino acids. CDR3 in amino acids: CASSLEGADKHF. In DNA, the CDR3 is TGTGCCAGCAGCTTAGAGGGGGCCGACAAGCATTTT.

The chain recombines TRBV27 with TRBJ2-1; 7 nucleotides agree with TRBD2. V was pared by 9 bases and J by 9 bases, with 14 bases of the junction left unmatched. The CDR3 consists of 14 residues. Looked up from germline, CDR1 is MNHEY and CDR2 is SMNVEV (reference sequence). The DNA for the CDR3 is TGTGCCAGTAGTAGGGAGCCGAGCGGGATTGAGCAGTTCTTC. Translating it yields CASSREPSGIEQFF.

The J gene is TRBJ2-1, the V gene TRBV9; D is unclear. CDR3 length: 14 residues. V was trimmed by 2 bases and J by 1 base, leaving 7 bases between them. Germline V gene data show CDR1 as SGDLS and CDR2 as YYNGEE. The CDR3 bases are TGTGCCAGCAGCGTGCTCGAGTCCTACAATGAGCAGTTCTTC. It is translated as CASSVLESYNEQFF.